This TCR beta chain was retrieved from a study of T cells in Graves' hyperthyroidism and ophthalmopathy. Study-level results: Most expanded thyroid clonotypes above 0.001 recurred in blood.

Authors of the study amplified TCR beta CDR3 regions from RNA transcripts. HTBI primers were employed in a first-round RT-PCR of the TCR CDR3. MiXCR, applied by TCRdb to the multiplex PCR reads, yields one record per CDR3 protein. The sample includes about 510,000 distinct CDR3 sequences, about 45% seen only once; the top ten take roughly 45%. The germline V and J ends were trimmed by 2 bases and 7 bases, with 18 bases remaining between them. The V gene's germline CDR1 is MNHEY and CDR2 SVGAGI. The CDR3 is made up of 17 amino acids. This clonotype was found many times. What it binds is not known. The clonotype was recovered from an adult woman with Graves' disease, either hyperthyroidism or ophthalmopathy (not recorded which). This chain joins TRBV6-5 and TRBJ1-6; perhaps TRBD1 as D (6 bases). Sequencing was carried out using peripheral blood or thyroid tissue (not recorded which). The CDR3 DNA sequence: TGTGCCAGCAGTTACACCCGACCGACAGGCCCGAATTCACCCCTCCACTTT. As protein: CASSYTRPTGPNSPLHF.